This is a list of T cell receptor beta chains from one sample in a study of long-term antiretroviral therapy in people with HIV. This table comes from immunoSEQ multiplex PCR, and its TCRdb copy is limited to in-frame clones, with some not included. The sample shows fewer than 30,000 clones, approximately 80% of them seen only once. The sample was unsorted PBMCs, taken 0.7 years before starting antiretroviral therapy. The origin of the receptors is a man in his thirties or forties with HIV. The CDR3 runs from the conserved cysteine through the conserved F or W.

>TRBV9
CASSARSSFSPRDQETQYF
>TRBV5-4
CASSLPDRGTYEQYF
>TRBV4-1
CASSQVPGQGSYGYTF
>TRBV28
CASSLKTGLSYEQYF
>TRBV7-2
CASSPGQPGTGELFF
>TRBV5-1
CASTRQGRTDTQYF
>TRBV9
CASSQQWTGVTDTQYF
>TRBV7-9
CASRSAGASSNYGYTF
>TRBV10-3
CAISELRDSLSGNTIYF
>TRBV19
CASSIVEASGEQFF
>TRBV7-9
CASSLAGSYEQYF
>TRBV14
CASSQVPGFGNTIYF